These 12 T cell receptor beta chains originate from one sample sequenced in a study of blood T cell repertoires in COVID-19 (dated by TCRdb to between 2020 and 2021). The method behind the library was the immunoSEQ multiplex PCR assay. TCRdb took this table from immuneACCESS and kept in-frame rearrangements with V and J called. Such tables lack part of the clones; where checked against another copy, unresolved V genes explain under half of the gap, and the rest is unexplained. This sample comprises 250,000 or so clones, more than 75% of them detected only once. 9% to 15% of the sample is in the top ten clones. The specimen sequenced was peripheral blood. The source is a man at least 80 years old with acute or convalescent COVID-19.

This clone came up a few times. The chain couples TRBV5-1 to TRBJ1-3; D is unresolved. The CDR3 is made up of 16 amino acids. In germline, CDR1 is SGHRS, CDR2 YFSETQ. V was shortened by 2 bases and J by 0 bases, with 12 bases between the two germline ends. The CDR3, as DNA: TGCGCCAGCAGCTTTATGGGCTTAAGCTCTGGAAACACCATATATTTT. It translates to CASSFMGLSSGNTIYF.

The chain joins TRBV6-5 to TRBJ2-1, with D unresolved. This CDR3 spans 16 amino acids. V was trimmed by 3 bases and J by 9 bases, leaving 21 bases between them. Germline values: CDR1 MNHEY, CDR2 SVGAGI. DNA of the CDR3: TGTGCCAGCAGTTATTTCGGTTCCCTACGTAGTAGTGAGCAGTTCTTC. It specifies CASSYFGSLRSSEQFF.

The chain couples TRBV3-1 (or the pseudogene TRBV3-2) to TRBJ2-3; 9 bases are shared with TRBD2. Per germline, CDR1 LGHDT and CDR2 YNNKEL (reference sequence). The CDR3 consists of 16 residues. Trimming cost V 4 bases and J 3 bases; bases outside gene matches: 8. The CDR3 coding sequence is TGTGCCAGCAGCCCCCGGCTAGCGGGAATAACAGATACGCAGTATTTT. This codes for CASSPRLAGITDTQYF.

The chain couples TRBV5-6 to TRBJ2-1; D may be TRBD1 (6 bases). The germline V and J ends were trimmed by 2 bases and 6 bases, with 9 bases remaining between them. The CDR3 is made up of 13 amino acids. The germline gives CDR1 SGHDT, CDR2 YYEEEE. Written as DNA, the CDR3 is TGTGCCAGCAGCTTTACAGGGTTCAATGAGCAGTTCTTC. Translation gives CASSFTGFNEQFF.

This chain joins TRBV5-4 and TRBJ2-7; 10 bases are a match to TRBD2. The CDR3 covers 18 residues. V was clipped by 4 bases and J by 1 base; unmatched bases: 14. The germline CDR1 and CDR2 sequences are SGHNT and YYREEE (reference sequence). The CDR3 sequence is CASSLPLAGARGSYEQYF. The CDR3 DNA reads TGTGCCAGCAGCCTGCCGCTAGCGGGAGCAAGGGGGTCCTACGAGCAGTACTTC.

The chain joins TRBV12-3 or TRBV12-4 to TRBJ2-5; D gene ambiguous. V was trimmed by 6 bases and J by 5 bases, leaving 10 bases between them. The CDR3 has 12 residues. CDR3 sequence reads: CASSRNVETQYF. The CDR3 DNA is TGTGCCAGCAGCAGGAACGTGGAGACCCAGTACTTC.

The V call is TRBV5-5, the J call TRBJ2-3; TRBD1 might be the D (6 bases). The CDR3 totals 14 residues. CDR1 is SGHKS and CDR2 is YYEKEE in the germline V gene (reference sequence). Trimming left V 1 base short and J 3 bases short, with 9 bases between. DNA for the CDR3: TGTGCCAGCAGCTTGAGGACAGCAACAGATACGCAGTATTTT. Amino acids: CASSLRTATDTQYF.

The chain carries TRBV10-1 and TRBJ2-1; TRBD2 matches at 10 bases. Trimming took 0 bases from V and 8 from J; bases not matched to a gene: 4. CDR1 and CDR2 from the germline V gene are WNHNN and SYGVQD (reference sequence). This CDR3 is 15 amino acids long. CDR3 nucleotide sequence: TGCGCCAGCAGTGAGTCGAGCGGGGGGGCCCATGAGCAGTTCTTC. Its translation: CASSESSGGAHEQFF.

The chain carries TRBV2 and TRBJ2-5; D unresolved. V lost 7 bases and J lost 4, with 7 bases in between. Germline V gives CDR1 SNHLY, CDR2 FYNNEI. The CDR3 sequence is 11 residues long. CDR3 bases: TGTGCCAGCACGATGAGAGAGACCCAGTACTTC. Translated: CASTMRETQYF.

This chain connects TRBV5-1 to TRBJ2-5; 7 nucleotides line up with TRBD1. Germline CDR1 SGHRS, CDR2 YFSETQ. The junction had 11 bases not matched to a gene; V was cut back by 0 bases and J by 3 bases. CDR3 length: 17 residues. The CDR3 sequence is CASSLGLRQGTEETQYF. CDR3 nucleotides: TGCGCCAGCAGCTTGGGACTTAGACAGGGTACGGAAGAGACCCAGTACTTC. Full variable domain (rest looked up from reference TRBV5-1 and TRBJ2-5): KAGVTQTPRYLIKTRGQQVTLSCSPISGHRSVSWYQQTPGQGLQFLFEYFSETQRNKGNFPGRFSGRQFSNSRSEMNVSTLELGDSALYLCASSLGLRQGTEETQYFGPGTRLLVL.

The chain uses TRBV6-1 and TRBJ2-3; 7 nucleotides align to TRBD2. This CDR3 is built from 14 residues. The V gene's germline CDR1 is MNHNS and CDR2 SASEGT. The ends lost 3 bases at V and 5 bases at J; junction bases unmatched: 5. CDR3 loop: CASSEELARDTQYF. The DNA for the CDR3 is TGTGCCAGCAGTGAGGAACTAGCGAGAGATACGCAGTATTTT.

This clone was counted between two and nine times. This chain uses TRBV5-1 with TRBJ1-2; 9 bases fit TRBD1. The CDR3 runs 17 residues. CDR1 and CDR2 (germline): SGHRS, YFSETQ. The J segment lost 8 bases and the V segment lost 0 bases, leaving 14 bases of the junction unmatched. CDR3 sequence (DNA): TGCGCCAGCAGCTTGGAAAAAGGGACAGGGAATCAGGGCGGCTACACCTTC. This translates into CASSLEKGTGNQGGYTF.